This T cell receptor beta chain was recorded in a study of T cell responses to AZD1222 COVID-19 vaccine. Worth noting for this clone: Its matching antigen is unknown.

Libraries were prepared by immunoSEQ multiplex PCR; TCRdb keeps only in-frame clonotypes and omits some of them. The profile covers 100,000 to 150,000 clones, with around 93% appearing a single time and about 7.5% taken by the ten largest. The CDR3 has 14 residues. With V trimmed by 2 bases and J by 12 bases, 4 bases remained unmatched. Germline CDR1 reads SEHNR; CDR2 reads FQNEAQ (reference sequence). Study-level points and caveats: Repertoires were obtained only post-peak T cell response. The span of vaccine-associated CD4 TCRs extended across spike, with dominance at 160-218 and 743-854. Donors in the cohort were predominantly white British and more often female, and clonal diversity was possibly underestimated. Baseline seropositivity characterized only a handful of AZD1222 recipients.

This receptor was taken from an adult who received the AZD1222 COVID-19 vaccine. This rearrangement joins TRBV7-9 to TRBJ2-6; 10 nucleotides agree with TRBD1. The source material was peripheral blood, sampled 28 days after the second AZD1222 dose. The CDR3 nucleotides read TGTGCCAGCAGCTTAATGGGACAGGGGACCGTCCTGACTTTC. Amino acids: CASSLMGQGTVLTF.